What follows are 24 T cell receptor beta chains derived from one specimen sequenced in a study of blood T cell repertoires in COVID-19. The assay was immunoSEQ multiplex PCR, and TCRdb's table has in-frame clones only and misses some. The sample lists 35,000 to 45,000 clones, more than 90% seen once, with under 0.4% in the top ten. Sequenced: peripheral blood. The source of these receptors is a man aged 50 to 59 with COVID-19, enrolled during active disease.

The genes are TRBV6-7 and TRBJ2-5; 9 positions match TRBD1. TRBV6-7 is reported as an ORF; its role is uncertain. This CDR3 region has 14 residues. The V and J ends lost 0 bases and 6 bases, in that order; junction bases with no gene match: 2. The DNA of the CDR3 is TGTGCCAGCAGTTACTCGGGACAGGGAAAGACCCAGTACTTC. This codes for CASSYSGQGKTQYF.

V gene TRBV18 combines with J gene TRBJ2-2, with 9 bases fitting TRBD2. The CDR3 runs 17 residues. Germline loops: CDR1 KGHSH, CDR2 LQKENI. The ends lost 2 bases at V and 0 bases at J; junction bases unmatched: 4. The chain's CDR3 is CASSPVTSGPNTGELFF. CDR3 nucleotides: TGTGCCAGCTCACCAGTCACTAGCGGGCCGAACACCGGGGAGCTGTTTTTT.

The V call is TRBV3-1 (or the pseudogene TRBV3-2), the J call TRBJ2-3; 7 bases align to TRBD2. CDR1 is LGHDT, CDR2 YNNKEL, per germline (reference sequence). The CDR3 covers 14 residues. V gave up 3 bases and J gave up 6 bases; unmatched junction bases: 6. CDR3 sequence: CASSQRERMDTQYF. DNA of the CDR3: TGTGCCAGCAGCCAGCGGGAGAGAATGGATACGCAGTATTTT.

This rearrangement joins TRBV6-1 to TRBJ1-1; D is undetermined. Germline V CDR1 and CDR2: MNHNS, SASEGT. The V and J ends lost 2 bases and 8 bases respectively, with 15 bases between them. The CDR3 covers 14 residues. DNA for the CDR3: TGTGCCAGCAGTGAAAAGGAGGAGGGAGTCGAAGCTTTCTTT. Protein sequence: CASSEKEEGVEAFF.

The chain couples TRBV9 to TRBJ2-1; 10 bases agree with TRBD2. The CDR3 extends over 15 amino acids. Germline V gene data show CDR1 as SGDLS and CDR2 as YYNGEE. Trimming took 0 bases from V and 8 from J; bases not matched to a gene: 5. CDR3 sequence (DNA): TGTGCCAGCAGCGTAGGCCTAGCGGGAGTAGATGAGCAGTTCTTC. It translates to CASSVGLAGVDEQFF.

The J gene is TRBJ2-7, the V gene TRBV6-6; the match to TRBD2 covers 11 bases. The J segment lost 7 bases and the V segment lost 5 bases, leaving 13 bases of the junction unmatched. The CDR3 spans 16 residues. Per the germline V gene, CDR1 is MNHNY and CDR2 is SVGAGI (reference sequence). The CDR3 reads CASSTNPGTSGAEQYF. The CDR3 coding sequence is TGTGCCAGCAGTACAAACCCCGGGACTAGCGGCGCGGAGCAGTACTTC.

The CDR3 loop reads CSVGGSTGDVSEQYF. The CDR3, as DNA: TGCAGCGTTGGAGGATCGACAGGGGATGTGAGCGAGCAGTACTTC. The genes are TRBV29-1 and TRBJ2-7; 8 nucleotides line up with TRBD1. Germline trimming cut 4 bases from V and 6 bases from J; bases unmatched to any gene: 14. The CDR3 spans 15 residues. Germline V gene lookup returns CDR1 SQVTM and CDR2 ANQGSEA.

DNA of the CDR3: TGTGCCAGCAGCCATCCGATGCGGCCTTGGCAGTTCTTC. Translation gives CASSHPMRPWQFF. The chain links TRBV11-3 to TRBJ2-1; D is ambiguous. Germline CDR1 is SGHNT and CDR2 is YENEEA. V lost 5 bases to trimming and J lost 12 bases, with 17 bases between them. This CDR3 has 13 residues. Complete variable domain (other parts from reference TRBV11-3 and TRBJ2-1): EAGVVQSPRYKIIEKKQPVAFWCNPISGHNTLYWYLQNLGQGPELLIRYENEEAVDDSQLPKDRFSAERLKGVDSTLKIQPAELGDSAVYLCASSHPMRPWQFFGPGTRLTVL.

This clone appeared a single time. The gene calls are TRBV29-1 and TRBJ2-7; 10 bases agree with TRBD2. The CDR3 extends over 14 amino acids. V was pared by 7 bases and J by 2 bases, with 8 bases of the junction left unmatched. The germline gives CDR1 SQVTM, CDR2 ANQGSEA. CDR3 protein: CSARTGTSAYEQYF. The CDR3 bases are TGCAGCGCGCGCACCGGGACTAGCGCCTACGAGCAGTACTTC.

The V call is TRBV4-2, the J call TRBJ2-3, with 11 bases fitting TRBD2. Germline CDR1 is LGHNA and CDR2 is YNFKEQ. Trimming took 4 bases from V and 4 from J; bases not matched to a gene: 4. The CDR3 loop spans 15 amino acids. CDR3 DNA sequence: TGTGCCAGCAGCCTTAGCGGGAGGGCCGCAGATACGCAGTATTTT. Its protein is CASSLSGRAADTQYF.

V and J are TRBV7-2 and TRBJ1-2, with 7 bases identical to TRBD1. Germline CDR1 is SGHTA and CDR2 is FQGNSA. The V and J ends lost 6 bases and 1 base, in that order; junction bases with no gene match: 5. This CDR3 region has 14 residues. The CDR3, as DNA: TGTGCCAGCAGACGCGGGACAGTTAACTATGGCTACACCTTC. Amino acids: CASRRGTVNYGYTF.

The chain couples TRBV15 to TRBJ2-1; TRBD2 matches 8 bases. Trimming cost V 3 bases and J 5 bases; bases outside gene matches: 12. The CDR3 contains 17 residues. CDR1 is LNHNV and CDR2 is YYDKDF in the germline V gene (reference sequence). CDR3: CATSRNIPGLEDNEQFF. In DNA form, the CDR3 reads TGTGCCACCAGCAGGAATATACCGGGACTAGAAGACAATGAGCAGTTCTTC.

The chain has TRBV9 and TRBJ1-1; D perhaps matches TRBD1 (6 bases). V gave up 3 bases and J gave up 4 bases, with 16 bases separating them. This CDR3 has 15 amino acids. Looked up from germline, CDR1 is SGDLS and CDR2 is YYNGEE. CDR3 region: CASSDRESVSTEAFF. For the CDR3, the DNA is TGTGCCAGCAGCGACAGGGAGTCGGTGAGCACTGAAGCTTTCTTT.

The genes are TRBV6-5 and TRBJ1-1, with 11 bases matching TRBD1. V dropped 2 bases and J dropped 5; count of bases not matched to a gene: 7. Germline-derived CDR1 and CDR2 are MNHEY and SVGAGI. The CDR3 has 16 amino acids. The chain's CDR3 is CASSYTGQGARTEAFF. In DNA form, the CDR3 reads TGTGCCAGCAGTTACACTGGACAGGGGGCGAGAACTGAAGCTTTCTTT.

This clone has just one count. The chain recombines TRBV9 with TRBJ1-2, with D possibly matching TRBD1 (5 bases). Trimming left V 5 bases short and J 2 bases short, with 13 bases between. The CDR3 runs to 14 residues. Per the germline V gene, CDR1 is SGDLS and CDR2 is YYNGEE. The CDR3 region has the DNA TGTGCCAGCAGAGCCCAGGGCAGAAACTATGGCTACACCTTC. Protein sequence: CASRAQGRNYGYTF.

This clone was detected once. This chain uses TRBV28 with TRBJ1-5; D not resolved. The CDR3 spans 14 residues. CDR1 and CDR2 (germline): MDHEN, SYDVKM. Trimming took 6 bases from V and 6 from J, leaving 15 bases between them. CDR3 sequence: CASSSLPGSQPQHF. In DNA form, the CDR3 reads TGTGCCAGCAGCTCTCTCCCGGGGAGTCAGCCCCAGCATTTT.

The chain couples TRBV3-1 (or the pseudogene TRBV3-2) to TRBJ2-7; TRBD2 matches at 13 bases. J lost 4 bases, V lost 0 bases, and 3 bases had no gene match. CDR3 length equals 16 residues. The germline CDR1 and CDR2 sequences are LGHDT and YNNKEL (reference sequence). This chain's CDR3 is CASSQDRTSGSYEQYF. As DNA, the CDR3 is TGTGCCAGCAGCCAAGATAGGACTAGCGGGAGTTACGAGCAGTACTTC.

This chain uses TRBV30 with TRBJ1-3, with D possibly matching TRBD1 (6 bases). Germline V gives CDR1 GTSNPN, CDR2 SVGIG (reference sequence). V lost 5 bases, J lost 4 bases, and 12 bases lay in between. The CDR3 sequence is 13 residues long. CDR3 amino acids: CAWGTGSGNTIYF. CDR3 in DNA: TGTGCCTGGGGAACAGGGTCCGGAAACACCATATATTTT.

The gene calls are TRBV7-2 and TRBJ1-2; D perhaps matches TRBD1 (5 bases). Trimming stripped 4 bases from V and 4 bases from J, with 13 bases between. This CDR3 has 14 residues. Germline V gene data show CDR1 as SGHTA and CDR2 as FQGNSA. As DNA, the CDR3 is TGTGCCAGCAGCTCCCCGGGGGGAAGCTATGGCTACACCTTC. This sequence encodes CASSSPGGSYGYTF.

The chain links TRBV7-9 to TRBJ1-4; TRBD1 is a possible D gene (5 bases). CDR3 size: 14 residues. Germline V gene lookup returns CDR1 SEHNR and CDR2 FQNEAQ (reference sequence). V dropped 6 bases and J dropped 1 base, with 9 bases sitting between them. The CDR3 DNA follows: TGTGCCAGCAGATCTCAGGGAACTAATGAAAAACTGTTTTTT. Residues: CASRSQGTNEKLFF.

The chain has TRBV30 and TRBJ1-5; D ambiguous. Trimming removed 3 bases at V and 0 bases at J, with 6 bases between. The CDR3 covers 13 residues. Germline CDR1 GTSNPN, CDR2 SVGIG (reference sequence). The DNA for the CDR3 is TGTGCCTGGAGCTCGGGTAGCAATCAGCCCCAGCATTTT. As protein: CAWSSGSNQPQHF.

The chain employs TRBV5-6 and TRBJ2-1; perhaps TRBD2 as D (6 bases). The CDR3 length is 17 residues. V was shortened by 3 bases and J by 0 bases, with 16 bases between the two germline ends. From germline, CDR1 is SGHDT and CDR2 YYEEEE. The chain's CDR3 is CASSWGLLTSSYNEQFF. CDR3 bases: TGTGCCAGCAGCTGGGGACTCCTGACGAGCTCCTACAATGAGCAGTTCTTC.

J is TRBJ1-2 and V is TRBV28; no firm D call. Germline V gives CDR1 MDHEN, CDR2 SYDVKM. V dropped 6 bases and J dropped 4 bases, with 15 bases sitting between them. The CDR3 totals 14 residues. The CDR3: CASRGSLAVYGYTF. The CDR3 nucleotides read TGTGCCAGCAGGGGGAGTCTGGCTGTCTATGGCTACACCTTC.

This clone was detected only once. The chain uses TRBV10-3 and TRBJ2-4, with 7 bases fitting TRBD2. The CDR3 is made up of 15 amino acids. The V segment lost 0 bases and the J segment 8 bases; nucleotides outside the gene matches: 7. The germline V gene encodes CDR1 ENHRY and CDR2 SYGVKD. The DNA for the CDR3 is TGTGCCATCAGTGAGTCCTCGGGGGGTCAGCACATTCAGTACTTC. This gives the protein CAISESSGGQHIQYF.